These 3 T cell receptor beta chains were all obtained from the same sample, sequenced in a study of regulatory T cells in long-lasting Graves disease. Sequencing libraries for TCR beta were prepared with iRepertoire HTBI primers and Arm-PCR of CDR3 regions. TCRdb ran MiXCR on the multiplex PCR reads and lists one entry per CDR3 protein. The sample includes fewer than 400,000 distinct CDR3 sequences, around a fifth seen only once; the top ten take about 29%. This sample's time point: persistent/refractory GD, antithyroid drugs over 5 years with positive TRAb. Extracted RNA from PBMCs served as the source of the TCR library. The sample consisted of peripheral blood mononuclear cells (PBMCs), taken when the disease was refractory, from a patient treated with antithyroid drugs. The receptors come from a female donor with Graves disease.

The CDR3 loop is CATSDWGQGRTDTQYF. The CDR3 DNA sequence: TGTGCCACCAGTGATTGGGGACAGGGTCGTACAGATACGCAGTATTTT. The V and J genes are TRBV24-1 and TRBJ2-3; 9 nucleotides line up with TRBD1. Trimming at V came to 2 bases and at J to 3 bases, leaving 5 bases not matched to a gene. In germline, CDR1 is KGHDR, CDR2 SFDVKD. The CDR3 runs to 16 residues.

This clonotype has a handful of counts. The chain is built from TRBV5-5 and TRBJ1-4, with TRBD1 as a possible D gene (6 bases). There are 14 residues in the CDR3. Germline V gene lookup returns CDR1 SGHKS and CDR2 YYEKEE (reference sequence). V lost 4 bases and J lost 5, with 12 bases in between. The CDR3 is CASSVAGANEKLFF. The CDR3 DNA sequence: TGTGCCAGCAGCGTAGCAGGGGCGAATGAAAAACTGTTTTTT.

A few counts support this clonotype. The J gene is TRBJ2-5, the V gene TRBV7-9; 7 nucleotides match TRBD2. V shed 1 base and J 1 base; nucleotides not matched to a gene: 9. The V gene's germline CDR1 is SEHNR and CDR2 FQNEAQ (reference sequence). The CDR3 is 17 residues long. The DNA for the CDR3 is TGTGCCAGCAGCTTAGTCGGACTAGGTTCTACCCAAGAGACCCAGTACTTC. This gives the protein CASSLVGLGSTQETQYF.